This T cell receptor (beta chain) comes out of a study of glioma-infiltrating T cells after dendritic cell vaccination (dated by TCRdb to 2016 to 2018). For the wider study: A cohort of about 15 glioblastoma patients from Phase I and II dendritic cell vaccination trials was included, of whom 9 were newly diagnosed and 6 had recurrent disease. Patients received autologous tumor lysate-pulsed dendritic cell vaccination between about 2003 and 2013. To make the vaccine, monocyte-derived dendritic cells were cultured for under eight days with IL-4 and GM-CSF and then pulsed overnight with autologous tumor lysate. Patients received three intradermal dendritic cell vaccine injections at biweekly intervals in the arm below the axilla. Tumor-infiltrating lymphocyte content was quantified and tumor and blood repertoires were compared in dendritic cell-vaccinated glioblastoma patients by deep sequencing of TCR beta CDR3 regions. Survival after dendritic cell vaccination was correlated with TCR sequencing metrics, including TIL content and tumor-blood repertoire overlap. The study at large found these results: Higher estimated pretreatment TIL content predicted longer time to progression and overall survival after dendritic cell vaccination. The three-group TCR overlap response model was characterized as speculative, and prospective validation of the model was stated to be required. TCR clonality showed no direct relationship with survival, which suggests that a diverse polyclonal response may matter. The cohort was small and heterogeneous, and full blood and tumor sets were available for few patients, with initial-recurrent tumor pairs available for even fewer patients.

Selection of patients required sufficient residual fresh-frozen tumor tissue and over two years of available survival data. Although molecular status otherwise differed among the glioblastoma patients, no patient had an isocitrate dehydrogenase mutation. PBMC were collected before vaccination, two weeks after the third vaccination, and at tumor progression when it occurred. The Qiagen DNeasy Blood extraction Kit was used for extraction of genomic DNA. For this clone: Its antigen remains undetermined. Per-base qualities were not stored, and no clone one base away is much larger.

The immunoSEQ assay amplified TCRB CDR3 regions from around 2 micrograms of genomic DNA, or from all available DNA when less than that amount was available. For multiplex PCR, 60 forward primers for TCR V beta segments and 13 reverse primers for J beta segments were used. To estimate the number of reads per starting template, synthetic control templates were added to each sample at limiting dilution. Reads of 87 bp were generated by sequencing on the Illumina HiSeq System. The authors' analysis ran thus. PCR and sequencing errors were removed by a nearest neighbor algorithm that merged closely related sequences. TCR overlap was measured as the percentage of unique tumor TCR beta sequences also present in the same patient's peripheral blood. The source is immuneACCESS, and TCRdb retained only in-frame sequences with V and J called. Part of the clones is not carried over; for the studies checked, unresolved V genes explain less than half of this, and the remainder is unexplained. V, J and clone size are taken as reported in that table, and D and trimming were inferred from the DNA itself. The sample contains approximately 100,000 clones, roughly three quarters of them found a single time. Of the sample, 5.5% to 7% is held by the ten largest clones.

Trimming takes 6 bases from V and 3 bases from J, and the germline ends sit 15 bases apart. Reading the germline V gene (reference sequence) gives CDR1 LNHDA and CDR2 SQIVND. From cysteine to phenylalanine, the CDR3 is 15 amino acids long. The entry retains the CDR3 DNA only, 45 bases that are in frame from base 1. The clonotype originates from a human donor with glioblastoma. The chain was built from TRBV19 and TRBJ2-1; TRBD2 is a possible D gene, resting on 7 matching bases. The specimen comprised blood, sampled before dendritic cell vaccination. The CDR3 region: CASSTSGGYYNEQFF. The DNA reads TGTGCCAGTAGCACATCGGGGGGCTACTACAATGAGCAGTTCTTC.